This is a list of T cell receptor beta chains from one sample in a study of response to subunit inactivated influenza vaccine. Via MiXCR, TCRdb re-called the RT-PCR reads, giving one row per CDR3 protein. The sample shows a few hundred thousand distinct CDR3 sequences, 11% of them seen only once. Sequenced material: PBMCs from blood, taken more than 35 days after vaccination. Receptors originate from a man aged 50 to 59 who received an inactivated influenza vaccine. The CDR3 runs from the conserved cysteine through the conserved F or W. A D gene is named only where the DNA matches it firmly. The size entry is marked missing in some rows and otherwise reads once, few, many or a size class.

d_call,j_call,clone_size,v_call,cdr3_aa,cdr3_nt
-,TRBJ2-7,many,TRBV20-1,CSARDIYRVPQYF,TGCAGTGCTAGAGATATATACAGGGTCCCGCAGTACTTC
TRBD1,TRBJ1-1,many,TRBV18,CASSRQGGDTEAFF,TGTGCCAGCTCCCGACAGGGGGGGGACACTGAAGCTTTCTTT
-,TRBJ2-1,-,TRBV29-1,CSVASSARNNEQFF,TGCAGCGTTGCCTCCAGCGCCAGGAACAATGAGCAGTTCTTC
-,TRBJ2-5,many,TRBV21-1,CASSKALSNVTSEETQYF,TGTGCCAGCAGCAAAGCGCTTTCTAATGTGACATCAGAAGAGACCCAGTACTTC
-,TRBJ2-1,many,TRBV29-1,CSVGFRAQRRDNEQFF,TGCAGCGTTGGATTCCGTGCGCAGAGAAGGGACAATGAGCAGTTCTTC
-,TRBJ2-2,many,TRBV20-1,CSAMGHKNTGELFF,TGCAGTGCTATGGGACATAAGAACACCGGGGAGCTGTTTTTT
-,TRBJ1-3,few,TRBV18,CASSPPRKRQGNTIYF,TGTGCCAGCTCACCACCTCGGAAACGGCAGGGAAACACCATATATTTT
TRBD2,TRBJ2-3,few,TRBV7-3,CASSLMSGGGTDTQYF,TGTGCCAGCAGCTTAATGTCGGGAGGGGGGACAGATACGCAGTATTTT
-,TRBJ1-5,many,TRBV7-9,CASSLKGLNPQHF,TGTGCCAGCAGCTTAAAGGGGTTGAATCCCCAGCATTTT
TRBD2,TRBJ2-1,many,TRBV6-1,CASSHQGSSGVNEQFF,TGTGCCAGCAGCCACCAGGGTTCTAGCGGGGTTAATGAGCAGTTCTTC
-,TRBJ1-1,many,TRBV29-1,CSVEGGTIPEAFF,TGCAGCGTTGAGGGAGGGACGATCCCTGAAGCTTTCTTT
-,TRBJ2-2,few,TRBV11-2,CASSLVVGSGELFF,TGTGCCAGCAGCTTAGTGGTTGGTTCCGGGGAGCTGTTTTTT
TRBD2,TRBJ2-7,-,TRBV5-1,CASSPQTSDQLSYEQYF,TGCGCCAGCAGCCCCCAGACTAGCGACCAACTCTCCTACGAGCAGTACTTC
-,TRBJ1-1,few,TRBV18,CASSQAVPGVDTEAFF,TGTGCCAGCTCTCAGGCTGTACCAGGGGTCGACACTGAAGCTTTCTTT
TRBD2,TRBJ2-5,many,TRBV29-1,CSVDLGGGETQYF,TGCAGCGTTGATTTGGGGGGAGGGGAGACCCAGTACTTC
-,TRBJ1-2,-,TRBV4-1,CASSQPEWGYTF,TGCGCCAGCAGCCAACCCGAGTGGGGCTACACCTTC
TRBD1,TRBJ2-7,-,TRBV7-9,CASSPDRVVHEQYF,TGTGCCAGCAGCCCCGACAGGGTGGTTCACGAGCAGTACTTC
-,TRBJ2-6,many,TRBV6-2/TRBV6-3,CASSYSGLSGANVLTF,TGTGCCAGCAGTTACTCTGGGCTCTCTGGGGCCAACGTCCTGACTTTC
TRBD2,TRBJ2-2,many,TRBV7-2,CASSLGLANTGELFF,TGTGCCAGCAGTTTGGGACTAGCGAACACCGGGGAGCTGTTTTTT
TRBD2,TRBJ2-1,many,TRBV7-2,CASRKGLAGGSYNEQFF,TGTGCCAGCAGGAAAGGACTAGCGGGAGGGTCCTACAATGAGCAGTTCTTC
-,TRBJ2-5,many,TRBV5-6,CASSLVDQETQYF,TGTGCCAGCAGCTTGGTGGACCAAGAGACCCAGTACTTC
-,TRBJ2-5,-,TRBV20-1,CSARGGWGNNQETQYF,TGCAGTGCTAGGGGGGGATGGGGTAATAACCAAGAGACCCAGTACTTC
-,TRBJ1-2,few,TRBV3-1,CASSQERQNYGYTF,TGTGCCAGCAGCCAAGAACGACAGAATTATGGCTACACCTTC